A single sample gave rise to the 5 T cell receptor beta chains below, sequenced in a study of T cells in localized non-small cell lung cancer. Generated by immunoSEQ multiplex PCR, the TCRdb table keeps only in-frame clones and is missing some. In the table there are around 26,000 clones, approximately 88% of which are singletons. The sequencing used peripheral blood mononuclear cells, collected before any cancer treatment. These receptors all stem from a woman aged 40-69 years with stage III lung adenocarcinoma.

Only one count was recorded for this clone. CDR3 region: CASSLAGPNTEAFF. The CDR3 DNA sequence: TGTGCCAGTAGTCTCGCCGGACCGAACACTGAAGCTTTCTTT. V is TRBV19 and J is TRBJ1-1; D not resolved. V was cut by 5 bases and J by 1 base, with 11 bases left in between. The germline V gene has CDR1 LNHDA and CDR2 SQIVND (reference sequence). CDR3 length: 14 residues.

The chain couples TRBV7-8 to TRBJ1-1; 9 bases align to TRBD1. This CDR3 comprises 15 residues. Per germline, CDR1 SGHVS and CDR2 FQNEAQ. Losses at the gene ends were 5 bases for V and 0 bases for J; bases not matched to a gene: 4. For the CDR3, the DNA is TGTGCCAGCAGCCCCGGACAGGGGATGAACACTGAAGCTTTCTTT. The encoded protein is CASSPGQGMNTEAFF.

The chain has TRBV6-1 and TRBJ2-7; TRBD1 aligns across 10 bases. The CDR3 extends over 14 amino acids. After removal of 4 bases from V and 3 bases from J, the junction contained 3 bases not matched to a gene. CDR1 and CDR2 from the germline V gene are MNHNS and SASEGT. The CDR3: CASSGRDRGYEQYF. CDR3 nucleotides: TGTGCCAGCAGTGGGCGGGACAGGGGCTACGAGCAGTACTTC.

This chain connects TRBV6-6 to TRBJ2-7, with a weak D call TRBD2 (7 bases). The germline CDR1 and CDR2 sequences are MNHNY and SVGAGI (reference sequence). Between the trimmed V and J ends, which lost 6 bases and 6 bases, there was a span of 24 bases. The CDR3 has 16 residues. The CDR3 bases are TGTGCCAGCAGAGAGCCGGGGGGCGGCGATGGGGGCGAGCAGTACTTC. Protein sequence: CASREPGGGDGGEQYF.

This CDR3 reads CASSLDGNQPQHF. CDR3 DNA: TGCGCCAGCAGCTTAGACGGCAATCAGCCCCAGCATTTT. This rearrangement joins TRBV5-1 to TRBJ1-5; D remains ambiguous. CDR3 size: 13 residues. Trimming stripped 2 bases from V and 2 bases from J, with 5 bases between. The V gene's germline CDR1 is SGHRS and CDR2 YFSETQ.